These 3 T cell receptor beta chains came from one sample sequenced in a study of shared clonotypes between healthy human individuals. Libraries were prepared by immunoSEQ multiplex PCR; TCRdb keeps only in-frame clonotypes and omits some of them. Of millions of clones listed, more than 90% were seen once; the top ten hold around 0.15%. Sequenced material: naive CD4+ T cells sorted from blood. Subset specified: CD45RA+ positively selected. The receptors derive from a man between 18 and 35 years old in good health.

Turning to this clone: The sample contains more than one DNA sequence encoding this CDR3. V gene TRBV10-3 combines with J gene TRBJ1-1; D is perhaps TRBD1 (5 bases). There are 13 residues in the CDR3. Germline assignment: CDR1 ENHRY and CDR2 SYGVKD. V gave up 4 bases and J gave up 0 bases, with 6 bases separating them. The CDR3 reads CAISGGVNTEAFF. The CDR3, as DNA: TGTGCCATCAGTGGAGGGGTGAACACTGAAGCTTTCTTT.

Concerning this clone itself: This CDR3 is also generated by other DNA sequences in the sample. V usage is TRBV19 and J usage is TRBJ2-1; 14 bases map to TRBD2. Per the germline V gene, CDR1 is LNHDA and CDR2 is SQIVND (reference sequence). The length of the CDR3 is 15 residues. The J segment lost 5 bases and the V segment lost 4 bases, leaving 1 base of the junction unmatched. The CDR3 here is CASSRLAGGNNEQFF. Here the CDR3 DNA reads TGTGCCAGTAGTAGACTAGCGGGAGGGAACAATGAGCAGTTCTTC.

This chain joins TRBV5-1 and TRBJ1-2, with D perhaps TRBD1 (5 bases). V was pared by 3 bases and J by 3 bases, with 9 bases between. Germline CDR1 is SGHRS and CDR2 is YFSETQ. The CDR3 extends over 13 amino acids. The DNA of the CDR3 is TGCGCCAGCAGCTCAGGGTGGGACTATGGCTACACCTTC. This translates into CASSSGWDYGYTF.